A selection of T cell receptor beta chains follows, all from one sample in a study of T cell repertoires in aging, cancer and after chemotherapy. TCRdb recomputed calls from the multiplex PCR reads with MiXCR, one row per CDR3 protein. The sample has about 9,200 distinct CDR3 sequences, approximately 38% seen once. Sequenced input: blood. All receptors derive from a human donor in good health. Each CDR3 is given with its conserved first and last residue. A D gene is named only where the DNA matches it firmly. Where a row states a size, it is once, few, many or the class of an expanded clone; other rows omit it.

d_gene | abundance | j_gene | v_gene | CDR3nt | CDR3aa
TRBD1 | once | TRBJ2-1 | TRBV27 | TGTGCCAGCAGTTTCCTCCCGGGACAGTCCAATGAGCAGTTCTTC | CASSFLPGQSNEQFF
. | . | TRBJ2-3 | TRBV6-5 | TGTGCCAGCAGTTGGTCCACAAAGCGGGGCACAGATACGCAGTATTTT | CASSWSTKRGTDTQYF
TRBD2 | few | TRBJ2-5 | TRBV13 | TGTGCCAGCAGCCATCAAAGGGGGACTAGCGGCCCGAAAGAGACCCAGTACTTC | CASSHQRGTSGPKETQYF
TRBD1 | . | TRBJ1-1 | TRBV29-1 | TGCAGCGTGAGTCGACAGGGGGGCGGCACTGAAGCTTTCTTT | CSVSRQGGGTEAFF
. | . | TRBJ2-5 | TRBV15 | TGTGCCACCAGCAGACTCTACGGTAGCCAAGAGACCCAGTACTTC | CATSRLYGSQETQYF
TRBD2 | . | TRBJ2-7 | TRBV18 | TGTGCCAGCTCACCACCGATTAGCGGGTCCTACGAGCAGTACTTC | CASSPPISGSYEQYF
TRBD1 | . | TRBJ2-7 | TRBV5-5 | TGTGCCAGCCGAACCGGGACAGGGGCCAAAGAGCAGTACTTC | CASRTGTGAKEQYF
. | . | TRBJ2-1 | TRBV15 | TGTGCCACCAGTCCCGGCAGGGATGAGCAGTTCTTC | CATSPGRDEQFF
. | few | TRBJ2-3 | TRBV5-4 | TGTGCCAGCAGCTTGTGGGGGTACGCAGATACGCAGTATTTT | CASSLWGYADTQYF
TRBD2 | once | TRBJ2-7 | TRBV6-5 | TGTGCCAGCAGCCGGGGGACTAGCGGGAGTAGAAACTACGAGCAGTACTTC | CASSRGTSGSRNYEQYF
. | . | TRBJ2-3 | TRBV15 | TGTGCCACCAGCAGAGATAAATGGCAGGGTACGCAGTATTTT | CATSRDKWQGTQYF
TRBD1 | . | TRBJ2-2 | TRBV7-9 | TGTGCCAGCAGCCCACGCCGGACAGGGGGAGGCACCGGGGAGCTGTTTTTT | CASSPRRTGGGTGELFF
. | once | TRBJ1-1 | TRBV13 | TGTGCCAGCACCCGACAGGCGGACACTGAAGCTTTCTTT | CASTRQADTEAFF
TRBD1 | medium-sized | TRBJ2-6 | TRBV30 | TGTGCCTGGACAGGGGGCTTTGGATCTGGGGCCAACGTCCTGACTTTC | CAWTGGFGSGANVLTF
TRBD2 | . | TRBJ2-2 | TRBV30 | TGTGCCTGGAGGGGGGGAGGGACTCCGAACACCGGGGAGCTGTTTTTT | CAWRGGGTPNTGELFF
TRBD1 | . | TRBJ2-7 | TRBV6-5 | TGTGCCAGCAGGGGGACAGACTACGAGCAGTACTTC | CASRGTDYEQYF
. | . | TRBJ1-1 | TRBV12-3/TRBV12-4 | TGTGCCAGCAGCCCGGGGCCCAGCACTGAAGCTTTCTTT | CASSPGPSTEAFF
TRBD2 | . | TRBJ2-3 | TRBV7-2 | TGTGCCAGCAGCTCCATAGCGGGGACACGGGATACGCAGTATTTT | CASSSIAGTRDTQYF
TRBD2 | . | TRBJ2-3 | TRBV7-9 | TGTGCCAGCAGCGCCGGACTAGCGGGAGGTGGGAGCACAGATACGCAGTATTTT | CASSAGLAGGGSTDTQYF